A single sample gave rise to the 8 T cell receptor beta chains below, sequenced in a study of T cell changes during pregnancy in multiple sclerosis. Sequencing was performed with immunoSEQ multiplex PCR; in TCRdb, only in-frame clones are kept and a portion is missing. The table records 90,000 to 100,000 clones, just over 90% of them present only once. The material sequenced was peripheral blood, taken after pregnancy. The receptor set was obtained from a female donor in good health, enrolled as a control in a pregnancy study.

This chain joins TRBV5-1 and TRBJ1-4; no clear D gene. The CDR3 extends over 15 amino acids. Germline CDR1 is SGHRS and CDR2 is YFSETQ. V lost 5 bases to trimming and J lost 0 bases, with 11 bases between them. The CDR3 coding sequence is TGCGCCAGCAGACCTCCCGGAGCAACTAATGAAAAACTGTTTTTT. Its translation: CASRPPGATNEKLFF.

V usage is TRBV4-1 and J usage is TRBJ1-4, with TRBD1 as a possible D gene (5 bases). Germline-derived CDR1 and CDR2 are MGHRA and YSYEKL. The CDR3 runs to 16 residues. Trimming took 0 bases from V and 6 from J, leaving 14 bases between them. CDR3 coding DNA: TGCGCCAGCAGCCAAGATCGGCAGGGCCGGCATGAAAAACTGTTTTTT. This gives the protein CASSQDRQGRHEKLFF.

The V gene is TRBV27, the J gene TRBJ1-2, with 7 bases matching TRBD1. V lost 5 bases and J lost 6; bases outside the gene matches: 12. CDR1 is MNHEY and CDR2 is SMNVEV in the germline V gene (reference sequence). This CDR3 spans 15 amino acids. In nucleotides, the CDR3 is TGTGCCAGCAGTCTCGGACACTTAACAGGGGATGGCTACACCTTC. This gives the protein CASSLGHLTGDGYTF.

This clone turned up a few times. The rearrangement joins TRBV11-2 to TRBJ1-1, with TRBD1 matching 7 bases. CDR3 length equals 13 residues. Germline V gene data show CDR1 as SGHAT and CDR2 as FQNNGV. J was trimmed by 6 bases and V by 5 bases; bases with no gene match: 6. CDR3 DNA: TGTGCCAGCAGCGCAGGGGGTCAAGCTGAAGCTTTCTTT. Residues: CASSAGGQAEAFF. Supplemented by reference TRBV11-2 and TRBJ1-1, the full variable domain reads EAGVAQSPRYKIIEKRQSVAFWCNPISGHATLYWYQQILGQGPKLLIQFQNNGVVDDSQLPKDRFSAERLKGVDSTLKIQPAKLEDSAVYLCASSAGGQAEAFFGQGTRLTVV.

The chain couples TRBV5-1 to TRBJ2-4, with a possible D match to TRBD1 (5 bases). CDR3 size: 15 residues. Trimming removed 0 bases at V and 8 bases at J, with 15 bases between. Germline V gene data show CDR1 as SGHRS and CDR2 as YFSETQ. The CDR3 spells CASSLVTAGKDIQYF. For the CDR3, the DNA is TGCGCCAGCAGCTTGGTTACTGCAGGGAAGGACATTCAGTACTTC.

The rearrangement links TRBV4-1 to TRBJ1-1; a possible D gene is TRBD1 (6 bases). The V gene lost 4 bases and the J gene lost 2 bases, with 14 bases spanning the gap. CDR3 size: 15 residues. Germline assignment: CDR1 MGHRA and CDR2 YSYEKL. CDR3 DNA sequence: TGCGCCAGCAGCCTAGGGACACAAACTAACACTGAAGCTTTCTTT. This encodes CASSLGTQTNTEAFF.

The chain employs TRBV23-1 and TRBJ2-7, with a weak D call TRBD1 (6 bases). TRBV23-1 belongs to the ORF category, with a function that is uncertain. V shed 7 bases and J shed 3 bases, with 25 bases lying between them. The CDR3 covers 17 residues. The CDR3 coding sequence is TGCGCCAGCATCCGGCCGGGACCTCCTCCCAGGGGCTACGAGCAGTACTTC. Translated, it gives CASIRPGPPPRGYEQYF.

The chain employs TRBV6-1 and TRBJ2-7, with D tentatively TRBD1 (6 bases). Germline CDR1 and CDR2: MNHNS and SASEGT. This CDR3 comprises 13 residues. V shed 9 bases and J shed 6 bases, with 18 bases lying between them. The CDR3 DNA sequence: TGTGCCAGTAGCACAGGGTCCCTGTCCGAGCAGTACTTC. Amino acids: CASSTGSLSEQYF.